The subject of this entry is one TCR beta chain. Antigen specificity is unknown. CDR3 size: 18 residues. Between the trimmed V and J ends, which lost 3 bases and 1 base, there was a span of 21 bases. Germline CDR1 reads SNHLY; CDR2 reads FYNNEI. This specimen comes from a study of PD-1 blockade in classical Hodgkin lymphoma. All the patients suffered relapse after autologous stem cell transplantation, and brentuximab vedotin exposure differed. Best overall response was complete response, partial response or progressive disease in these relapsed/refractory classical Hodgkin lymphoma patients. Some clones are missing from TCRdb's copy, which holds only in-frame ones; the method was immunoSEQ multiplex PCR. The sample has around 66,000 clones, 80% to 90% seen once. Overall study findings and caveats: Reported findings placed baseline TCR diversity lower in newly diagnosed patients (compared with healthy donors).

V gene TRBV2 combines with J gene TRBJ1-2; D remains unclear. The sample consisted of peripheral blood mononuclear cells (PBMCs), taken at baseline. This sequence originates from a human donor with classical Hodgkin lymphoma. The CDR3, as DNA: TGTGCCAGCAGTGATCCCCTGCGAGGGCTAATGCATAACTATGGCTACACCTTC. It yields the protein CASSDPLRGLMHNYGYTF.